Presented here are 20 T cell receptor beta chains from one specimen sequenced in a study of CD8+CD57+ T cells in acquired aplastic anemia (dated by TCRdb to the late 2010s). The sequencer was an Illumina HiSeq 2000. TCR beta VDJ combination and CDR3 sequence profiling used genomic DNA as the template. The raw public reads went through TCRdb reprocessing: fastp at Q25, MiXCR clone calling, in-frame beta chains kept. All rows with the same CDR3 protein become a single entry with the most common DNA and genes. This sample holds approximately 130,000 distinct CDR3 sequences; around two fifths were observed only once. The ten largest clones capture 8% to 8.5% of the sample. Sequencing was carried out using sorted CD4+, CD8+, or CD8+CD57+ T cells (not recorded which) from PBMCs. These receptors all stem from a human donor in good health, serving as a control.

V is TRBV10-3 and J is TRBJ1-6, with a possible D match to TRBD1 (5 bases). CDR1 and CDR2 (germline): ENHRY, SYGVKD. The CDR3 covers 15 residues. V lost 6 bases, J lost 7 bases, and 16 bases lay in between. In DNA form, the CDR3 reads TGTGCCATCAGGAGGACAAACAGCGAAAATTCACCCCTCCACTTT. It specifies CAIRRTNSENSPLHF.

For this clonotype: A junction boundary mismatches the germline segment, possibly from a read error. V gene TRBV10-1 combines with J gene TRBJ2-7; D remains ambiguous. CDR1 and CDR2 from the germline V gene are WNHNN and SYGVQD (reference sequence). CDR3 length equals 13 residues. CDR3 in DNA: TGCACCAGTAGTGACCGCTGGGCCTACGAGCAGTACTTC. This gives the protein CTSSDRWAYEQYF.

This clonotype was observed at least ten times. The chain couples TRBV7-2 to TRBJ2-3; 10 positions agree with TRBD1. The trim removed 6 bases at V and 4 bases at J, leaving 13 bases unmatched. Germline-derived CDR1 and CDR2 are SGHTA and FQGNSA. This CDR3 is built from 17 residues. CDR3 amino acids: CASRNFPGTGVADTQYF. DNA of the CDR3: TGTGCCAGCAGAAATTTTCCCGGGACAGGGGTTGCAGATACGCAGTATTTT.

The gene calls are TRBV10-3 and TRBJ1-5, with a weak D call TRBD1 (5 bases). Trimming removed 5 bases at V and 0 bases at J, with 20 bases between. The CDR3 length is 18 residues. CDR1 ENHRY and CDR2 SYGVKD come from the germline V gene. Here the CDR3 reads CAISLAMDTGGSNQPQHF. Here the CDR3 DNA reads TGTGCCATCAGTCTAGCGATGGACACCGGGGGTAGCAATCAGCCCCAGCATTTT.

This clonotype was counted at least ten times. The J gene is TRBJ2-3, the V gene TRBV20-1, with TRBD1 matching 10 bases. J was trimmed by 3 bases and V by 1 base; bases with no gene match: 7. Looked up from germline, CDR1 is DFQATT and CDR2 is SNEGSKA (reference sequence). The CDR3 is made up of 16 amino acids. Written as DNA, the CDR3 is TGCAGTGCTAGAGTAACCGGACAGGGGGAAACAGATACGCAGTATTTT. This sequence encodes CSARVTGQGETDTQYF.

This clonotype was recorded many times. The chain links TRBV3-1 to TRBJ1-2; D gene unclear. Trimming removed 1 base from V and 10 bases from J, with 7 bases in between. Germline CDR1 reads LGHDT; CDR2 reads YNNKEL (reference sequence). This CDR3 is built from 11 residues. In DNA, the CDR3 is TGTGCCAGCAGCCAAGCCCGGCTCTACACCTTC. It encodes CASSQARLYTF.

This clonotype showed up many times. The chain recombines TRBV7-7 with TRBJ2-7; no reliable D call. Germline V lookup: CDR1 SSHAT, CDR2 FNYEAQ (reference sequence). The CDR3 is 16 amino acids. The V end was cut by 3 bases, the J end by 5 bases, with 20 bases between. This CDR3 is CASSLPRVTPQDEQYF. CDR3 nucleotide sequence: TGTGCCAGCAGCTTGCCCCGCGTAACCCCCCAGGACGAGCAGTACTTC.

At least ten counts were recorded for this clonotype. This rearrangement joins TRBV5-4 to TRBJ1-6; D gene uncertain. The CDR3 covers 17 residues. Germline-derived CDR1 and CDR2 are SGHNT and YYREEE (reference sequence). Trimming removed 0 bases from V and 8 bases from J, with 18 bases in between. The CDR3 sequence: CASSLASPTREYSPLHF. Written as DNA, the CDR3 is TGTGCCAGCAGCTTGGCCAGTCCGACCCGGGAGTATTCACCCCTCCACTTT. The variable domain in full, with the rest retrieved from reference TRBV5-4 and TRBJ1-6, is ETGVTQSPTHLIKTRGQQVTLRCSSQSGHNTVSWYQQALGQGPQFIFQYYREEENGRGNFPPRFSGLQFPNYSSELNVNALELDDSALYLCASSLASPTREYSPLHFGNGTRLTVT.

In this sample, this clonotype turned up a few times. The V and J genes are TRBV27 and TRBJ1-1, with a tentative D call TRBD1 (6 bases). The CDR3 spans 13 residues. V lost 8 bases and J lost 3, with 13 bases in between. Germline V gene lookup returns CDR1 MNHEY and CDR2 SMNVEV (reference sequence). DNA of the CDR3: TGTGCCAGCCAAACAGGGTGGGACACTGAAGCTTTCTTT. As protein: CASQTGWDTEAFF.

This rearrangement joins TRBV25-1 to TRBJ2-3; D could derive from TRBD1 or TRBD2 (5 bases each). Germline V gene data show CDR1 as MGHDK and CDR2 as SYGVNS. The CDR3 runs 15 residues. V dropped 0 bases and J dropped 3 bases, with 10 bases sitting between them. CDR3 DNA sequence: TGTGCCAGCAGTGAATACAGGGACCCAACAGATACGCAGTATTTT. Translating it yields CASSEYRDPTDTQYF.

This clonotype was seen a few times. The gene calls are TRBV28 and TRBJ2-6; either TRBD1 or TRBD2 may fit D (6 bases each). Between the trimmed V and J ends, which lost 2 bases and 2 bases, there was a span of 16 bases. This CDR3 has 18 amino acids. From germline, CDR1 is MDHEN and CDR2 SYDVKM. This chain's CDR3 is CASSLGGRSNPGANVLTF. The CDR3 DNA follows: TGTGCCAGCAGTTTAGGGGGGCGGTCTAACCCTGGGGCCAACGTCCTGACTTTC. Filled out from reference TRBV28 and TRBJ2-6, the complete variable domain reads DVKVTQSSRYLVKRTGEKVFLECVQDMDHENMFWYRQDPGLGLRLIYFSYDVKMKEKGDIPEGYSVSREKKERFSLILESASTNQTSMYLCASSLGGRSNPGANVLTFGAGSRLTVL.

This clonotype was detected ten times or more. The rearrangement links TRBV20-1 to TRBJ2-5; a possible D gene is TRBD1 (5 bases). Trimming shortened V by 5 bases and J by 9 bases, and 16 bases separated the two germline ends. The germline CDR1 and CDR2 sequences are DFQATT and SNEGSKA (reference sequence). The CDR3 runs to 12 residues. The CDR3 here is CSAGRQSLAQYF. CDR3 nucleotides: TGCAGTGCTGGTAGACAGTCCTTGGCCCAGTACTTC.

This chain connects TRBV7-8 to TRBJ2-7; 7 nucleotides line up with TRBD1. CDR3 length: 17 residues. The trim removed 3 bases at V and 1 base at J, leaving 12 bases unmatched. Germline CDR1 is SGHVS and CDR2 is FQNEAQ. The CDR3 DNA is TGTGCCAGCAGCTTTGGACTTTACGGGGACAGATCCTACGAGCAGTACTTC. Amino acids: CASSFGLYGDRSYEQYF.

V and J are TRBV2 and TRBJ1-1, with a weak D call TRBD1 (6 bases). Between the trimmed V and J ends, which lost 3 bases and 0 bases, there was a span of 8 bases. Germline assignment: CDR1 SNHLY and CDR2 FYNNEI. The CDR3 totals 14 residues. The CDR3 DNA follows: TGTGCCAGCAGTGACCGGGACATGAACACTGAAGCTTTCTTT. Its translation: CASSDRDMNTEAFF.

This clonotype has a single count. The chain links TRBV15 to TRBJ2-7; perhaps TRBD2 as D (7 bases). The ends were cut back, 0 bases at V and 6 bases at J, with 15 bases in the middle. Per the germline V gene, CDR1 is LNHNV and CDR2 is YYDKDF (reference sequence). The CDR3 totals 15 residues. The CDR3 reads CATSRDPGGYVEQYF. The CDR3 DNA is TGTGCCACCAGCAGAGATCCGGGGGGCTACGTCGAGCAGTACTTC.

This clonotype is a singleton in its sample. The chain uses TRBV7-6 and TRBJ1-2, with TRBD1 as a possible D gene (6 bases). Deletions cut 1 base from V and 10 bases from J, with 10 bases between. The length of the CDR3 is 12 residues. Germline V gene data show CDR1 as SGHVS and CDR2 as FNYEAQ. CDR3: CASSLGDRSYTF. The DNA for the CDR3 is TGTGCCAGCAGCTTAGGAGACAGGTCCTACACCTTC.

This clonotype was detected ten times or more. This rearrangement joins TRBV2 to TRBJ2-7; 10 nucleotides agree with TRBD2. J lost 3 bases, V lost 8 bases, and 10 bases had no gene match. The length of the CDR3 is 15 residues. CDR1 is SNHLY, CDR2 FYNNEI, per germline. CDR3 nucleotides: TGTGCCAGCGGGGGGGGGGCTAGCGGGAGCTACGAGCAGTACTTC. Amino acid sequence: CASGGGASGSYEQYF.

On this clonotype itself: A much larger clone lies a single base off, so this may be a read error. The V call is TRBV27, the J call TRBJ2-6; TRBD2 might be the D (5 bases). The V gene's germline CDR1 is MNHEY and CDR2 SMNVEV (reference sequence). The CDR3 contains 17 residues. The ends were cut back, 5 bases at V and 2 bases at J, with 16 bases in the middle. CDR3 region: CASSSVGSSPGANVLTF. The CDR3, as DNA: TGTGCCAGCAGTAGTGTAGGGTCTAGCCCTGGGGCCAACGTCCTGACTTTC. Drawing the rest from reference TRBV27 and TRBJ2-6, the complete variable domain is EAQVTQNPRYLITVTGKKLTVTCSQNMNHEYMSWYRQDPGLGLRQIYYSMNVEVTDKGDVPEGYKVSRKEKRNFPLILESPSPNQTSLYFCASSSVGSSPGANVLTFGAGSRLTVL.

This clonotype was picked up many times. CDR3 sequence (DNA): TGTGCCAGCAGCCCAGGGACAGGTCTTCATCAGCCCCAGCATTTT. Protein sequence: CASSPGTGLHQPQHF. The rearrangement joins TRBV9 to TRBJ1-5; 8 bases are shared with TRBD1. Germline values: CDR1 SGDLS, CDR2 YYNGEE. The V segment lost 4 bases and the J segment 5 bases; nucleotides outside the gene matches: 8. This CDR3 is 15 amino acids long. Filled out from reference TRBV9 and TRBJ1-5, the complete variable domain reads DSGVTQTPKHLITATGQRVTLRCSPRSGDLSVYWYQQSLDQGLQFLIQYYNGEERAKGNILERFSAQQFPDLHSELNLSSLELGDSALYFCASSPGTGLHQPQHFGDGTRLSIL.

A word on this clonotype: The germline gene is not matched at one end of the junction; a read error may be the cause. The chain joins TRBV18 to TRBJ1-2; TRBD1 matches at 8 bases. Germline V gene lookup returns CDR1 KGHSH and CDR2 LQKENI. The CDR3 has 12 residues. CDR3 amino acids: CASSPQGVGYTF. The CDR3, as DNA: TGCGCCAGCTCACCACAGGGGGTCGGCTACACCTTC.